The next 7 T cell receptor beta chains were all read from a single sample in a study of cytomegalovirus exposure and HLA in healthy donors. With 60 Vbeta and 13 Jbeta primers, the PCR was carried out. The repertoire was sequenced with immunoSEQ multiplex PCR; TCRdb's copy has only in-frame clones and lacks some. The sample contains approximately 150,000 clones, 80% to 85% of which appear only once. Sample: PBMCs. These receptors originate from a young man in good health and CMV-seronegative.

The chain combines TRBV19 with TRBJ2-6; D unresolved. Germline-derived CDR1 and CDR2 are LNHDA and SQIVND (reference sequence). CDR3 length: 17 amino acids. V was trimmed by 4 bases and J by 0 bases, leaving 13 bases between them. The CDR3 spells CASSKGERISGANVLTF. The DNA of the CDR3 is TGTGCCAGTAGTAAAGGAGAGAGGATCTCTGGGGCCAACGTCCTGACTTTC.

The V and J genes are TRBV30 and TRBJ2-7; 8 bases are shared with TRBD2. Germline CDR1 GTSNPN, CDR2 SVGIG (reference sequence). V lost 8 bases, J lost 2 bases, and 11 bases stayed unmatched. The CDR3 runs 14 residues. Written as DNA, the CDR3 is TGTGCCACTCCCGTCGGGGGGGCCGCCTACGAGCAGTACTTC. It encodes CATPVGGAAYEQYF.

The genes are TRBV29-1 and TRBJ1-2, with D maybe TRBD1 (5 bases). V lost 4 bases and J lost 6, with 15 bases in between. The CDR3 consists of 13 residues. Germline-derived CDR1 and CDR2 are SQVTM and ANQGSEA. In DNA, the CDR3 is TGCAGCGTTGGGCAGGCGGCGGGGGATGGCTACACCTTC. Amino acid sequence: CSVGQAAGDGYTF. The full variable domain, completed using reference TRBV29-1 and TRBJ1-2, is SAVISQKPSRDICQRGTSLTIQCQVDSQVTMMFWYRQQPGQSLTLIATANQGSEATYESGFVIDKFPISRPNLTFSTLTVSNMSPEDSSIYLCSVGQAAGDGYTFGSGTRLTVV.

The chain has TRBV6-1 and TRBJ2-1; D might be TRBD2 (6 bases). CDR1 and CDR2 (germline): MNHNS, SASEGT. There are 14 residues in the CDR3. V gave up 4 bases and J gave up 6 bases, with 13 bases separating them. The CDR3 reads CASSGGVGGNEQFF. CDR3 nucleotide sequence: TGTGCCAGCAGTGGCGGGGTAGGCGGCAATGAGCAGTTCTTC.

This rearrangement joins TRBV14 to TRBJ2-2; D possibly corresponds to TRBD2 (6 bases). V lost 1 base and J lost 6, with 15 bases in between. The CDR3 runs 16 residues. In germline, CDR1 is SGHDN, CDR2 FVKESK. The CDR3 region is CASSQVIGRGPGELFF. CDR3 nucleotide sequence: TGTGCCAGCAGCCAAGTGATCGGGAGAGGGCCCGGGGAGCTGTTTTTT.

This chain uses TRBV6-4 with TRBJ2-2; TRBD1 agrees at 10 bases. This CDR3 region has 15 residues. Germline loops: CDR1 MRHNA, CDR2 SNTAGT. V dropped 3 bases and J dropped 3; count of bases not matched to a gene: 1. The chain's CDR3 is CASSEGTGDTGELFF. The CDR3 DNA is TGTGCCAGCAGTGAGGGGACAGGGGACACCGGGGAGCTGTTTTTT.

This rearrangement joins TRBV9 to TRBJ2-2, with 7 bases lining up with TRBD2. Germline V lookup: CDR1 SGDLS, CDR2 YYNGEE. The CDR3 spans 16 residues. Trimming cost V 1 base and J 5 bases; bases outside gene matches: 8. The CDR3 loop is CASSVMGGPETGELFF. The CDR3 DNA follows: TGTGCCAGCAGCGTAATGGGAGGGCCGGAAACCGGGGAGCTGTTTTTT. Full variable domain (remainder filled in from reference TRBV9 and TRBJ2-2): DSGVTQTPKHLITATGQRVTLRCSPRSGDLSVYWYQQSLDQGLQFLIQYYNGEERAKGNILERFSAQQFPDLHSELNLSSLELGDSALYFCASSVMGGPETGELFFGEGSRLTVL.